The 32 T cell receptor beta chains presented below share a single source sample, sequenced in a study of T-cell reconstitution after alpha-beta-depleted transplantation in children. It was with unique molecular identifiers that the TCRbeta library was prepared. TCRdb reprocessed the PCR reads with MiXCR, giving one entry per CDR3 protein. The data contain roughly 190,000 distinct CDR3 sequences, less than 15% of them singletons. Specimen: PBMCs from the stem cell graft donor, collected from the stem cell graft. Receptors originate from a human donor who donated a stem cell graft to a child with acute lymphoblastic leukemia.

Concerning this clonotype: One base away lies a much larger clone, so this may be a sequencing read error. The CDR3 is CASSAGTRDSQYF. As DNA, the CDR3 is TGCGCCAGCAGCGCAGGGACAAGGGACAGTCAGTACTTC. The genes are TRBV5-1 and TRBJ2-4; 7 nucleotides match TRBD1. The CDR3 runs 13 residues. Germline CDR1 reads SGHRS; CDR2 reads YFSETQ. V was pared by 4 bases and J by 12 bases, with 10 bases of the junction left unmatched.

This clonotype was detected many times. This chain uses TRBV12-3 or TRBV12-4 with TRBJ1-5; no clear D. The CDR3 contains 12 residues. The V and J ends lost 7 bases and 4 bases respectively, with 8 bases between them. The CDR3: CASKILNQPQHF. CDR3 sequence (DNA): TGTGCCAGCAAGATATTAAATCAGCCCCAGCATTTT.

The sample holds many counts of this clonotype. The genes are TRBV10-3 and TRBJ2-7; D is uncertain. Germline CDR1 and CDR2: ENHRY and SYGVKD. CDR3 length: 12 amino acids. V gave up 6 bases and J gave up 6 bases, with 12 bases separating them. CDR3 amino acids: CAIRDVSAEQYF. As DNA, the CDR3 is TGTGCCATCAGGGACGTCTCTGCCGAGCAGTACTTC.

V and J are TRBV5-1 and TRBJ2-1; 9 nucleotides match TRBD2. Trimming at V came to 1 base and at J to 8 bases, leaving 7 bases not matched to a gene. The CDR3 runs to 15 residues. Germline CDR1 is SGHRS and CDR2 is YFSETQ. The CDR3 DNA reads TGCGCCAGCAGCTTGATTAGCGGGAGTATCTATGAGCAGTTCTTC. Protein sequence: CASSLISGSIYEQFF. The whole variable domain, filled in from reference TRBV5-1 and TRBJ2-1, reads KAGVTQTPRYLIKTRGQQVTLSCSPISGHRSVSWYQQTPGQGLQFLFEYFSETQRNKGNFPGRFSGRQFSNSRSEMNVSTLELGDSALYLCASSLISGSIYEQFFGPGTRLTVL.

This clonotype was seen ten or more times. The chain couples TRBV5-1 to TRBJ2-7, with unresolved D. CDR1 is SGHRS, CDR2 YFSETQ, per germline. The ends were cut back, 2 bases at V and 4 bases at J, with 7 bases in the middle. The CDR3 covers 12 residues. CDR3: CASSFMGYEQYF. For the CDR3, the DNA is TGCGCCAGCAGCTTTATGGGGTACGAGCAGTACTTC. The full variable domain, in which reference TRBV5-1 and TRBJ2-7 provide the parts outside the CDR3, is KAGVTQTPRYLIKTRGQQVTLSCSPISGHRSVSWYQQTPGQGLQFLFEYFSETQRNKGNFPGRFSGRQFSNSRSEMNVSTLELGDSALYLCASSFMGYEQYFGPGTRLTVT.

This clonotype was seen many times. The chain's CDR3 is CSASPGRETQYF. The CDR3 DNA is TGCAGTGCTAGTCCTGGGAGGGAGACCCAGTACTTC. This chain uses TRBV20-1 with TRBJ2-5; D might be TRBD2 (6 bases). This CDR3 is 12 amino acids long. Trimming left V 3 bases short and J 5 bases short, with 10 bases between. Per germline, CDR1 DFQATT and CDR2 SNEGSKA (reference sequence).

In this sample, this clonotype turned up many times. This chain links TRBV29-1 with TRBJ2-2; D is possibly TRBD2 (5 bases). This CDR3 spans 13 amino acids. The V gene's germline CDR1 is SQVTM and CDR2 ANQGSEA. Trimming pared 6 bases from V and 2 bases from J, leaving 10 bases between. The CDR3: CSVWRRNTGELFF. DNA for the CDR3: TGCAGCGTGTGGAGGAGAAACACCGGGGAGCTGTTTTTT.

This clonotype was recorded many times. This sequence joins TRBV12-3 or TRBV12-4 and TRBJ2-2, with TRBD1 as a possible D gene (6 bases). This CDR3 has 14 amino acids. Trimming removed 6 bases at V and 7 bases at J, with 15 bases between. The CDR3 here is CASRGTGQGGELFF. In nucleotides, the CDR3 is TGTGCCAGCAGGGGAACAGGGCAGGGCGGGGAGCTGTTTTTT.

The chain combines TRBV19 with TRBJ2-5; TRBD1 is a possible D gene (5 bases). Germline V gene data show CDR1 as LNHDA and CDR2 as SQIVND (reference sequence). Trimming shortened V by 5 bases and J by 7 bases, and 14 bases separated the two germline ends. The CDR3 contains 13 residues. CDR3 sequence (DNA): TGTGCCAGTAGTGCTGACCCAAGGGGGACCCAGTACTTC. It translates to CASSADPRGTQYF. Together with reference TRBV19 and TRBJ2-5, the CDR3 gives the full variable domain: DGGITQSPKYLFRKEGQNVTLSCEQNLNHDAMYWYRQDPGQGLRLIYYSQIVNDFQKGDIAEGYSVSREKKESFPLTVTSAQKNPTAFYLCASSADPRGTQYFGPGTRLLVL.

The table lists this clonotype with many counts. The chain has TRBV7-2 and TRBJ2-2, with 7 positions matching TRBD2. There are 16 residues in the CDR3. Per germline, CDR1 SGHTA and CDR2 FQGNSA. The J segment lost 0 bases and the V segment lost 6 bases, leaving 7 bases of the junction unmatched. The CDR3 sequence is CASSRLAESNTGELFF. In DNA form, the CDR3 reads TGTGCCAGCAGTCGTCTAGCGGAATCGAACACCGGGGAGCTGTTTTTT.

The chain joins TRBV3-1 to TRBJ2-7; the match to TRBD2 covers 12 bases. CDR3 length: 15 residues. The V segment lost 4 bases and the J segment 3 bases; nucleotides outside the gene matches: 4. Germline V gene data show CDR1 as LGHDT and CDR2 as YNNKEL (reference sequence). The CDR3 DNA sequence: TGTGCCAGCAGCCTCGGACTAGCGGGGAGCTACGAGCAGTACTTC. Protein product: CASSLGLAGSYEQYF.

There are many counts of this clonotype. The chain is built from TRBV27 and TRBJ2-2; D gene uncertain. Germline-derived CDR1 and CDR2 are MNHEY and SMNVEV (reference sequence). This CDR3 comprises 15 residues. V lost 5 bases and J lost 0, with 10 bases in between. Here the CDR3 reads CASSTTYANTGELFF. The DNA of the CDR3 is TGTGCCAGCAGTACCACATACGCGAACACCGGGGAGCTGTTTTTT.

This clonotype appeared a few times. The chain carries TRBV30 and TRBJ2-7; D might be TRBD2 (6 bases). V lost 1 base, J lost 3 bases, and 13 bases lay in between. The CDR3 spans 14 residues. Germline V gene sequence: CDR1 GTSNPN, CDR2 SVGIG (reference sequence). The CDR3: CAWSAGGPFYEQYF. In DNA, the CDR3 is TGTGCCTGGAGTGCAGGAGGGCCTTTCTACGAGCAGTACTTC.

This clonotype has only a few counts. This chain links TRBV5-5 with TRBJ2-2; D not certain. Germline values: CDR1 SGHKS, CDR2 YYEKEE (reference sequence). V lost 0 bases and J 6 bases, leaving 9 bases between the germline ends. The CDR3 spans 14 residues. The CDR3 coding sequence is TGTGCCAGCAGCTTGGGGCCTTACTCCGGGGAGCTGTTTTTT. Its protein product is CASSLGPYSGELFF.

At least ten counts were recorded for this clonotype. The V call is TRBV7-2, the J call TRBJ1-5; the D gene is possibly TRBD1 (6 bases). V was trimmed by 5 bases and J by 2 bases, leaving 13 bases between them. This CDR3 has 15 amino acids. Germline CDR1 is SGHTA and CDR2 is FQGNSA. CDR3 nucleotides: TGTGCCAGCAGCACCAGGGGCGGCGGCAATCAGCCCCAGCATTTT. As protein: CASSTRGGGNQPQHF.

The chain employs TRBV20-1 and TRBJ2-1; 14 bases align to TRBD2. The CDR3 is made up of 15 amino acids. Germline V gene sequence: CDR1 DFQATT, CDR2 SNEGSKA (reference sequence). The trim removed 0 bases at V and 5 bases at J, leaving 0 bases unmatched. The chain's CDR3 is CSAREGLAGDNEQFF. In DNA, the CDR3 is TGCAGTGCTAGAGAGGGACTAGCGGGAGACAATGAGCAGTTCTTC.

This sequence joins TRBV7-2 and TRBJ2-3; possible D gene TRBD2, 6 bases. Germline V gene lookup returns CDR1 SGHTA and CDR2 FQGNSA. The ends were cut back, 3 bases at V and 4 bases at J, with 14 bases in the middle. The CDR3 contains 15 residues. Here the CDR3 DNA reads TGTGCCAGCAGCTTCCCCACTAGCAGGGCAGATACGCAGTATTTT. It yields the protein CASSFPTSRADTQYF.

This clonotype has at least ten counts. The V gene is TRBV20-1, the J gene TRBJ2-5; the D call may be TRBD1 or TRBD2 (6 bases each). V was cut by 0 bases and J by 12 bases, with 26 bases left in between. The CDR3 is 16 residues long. Germline V lookup: CDR1 DFQATT, CDR2 SNEGSKA (reference sequence). The CDR3 bases are TGCAGTGCTAGAGATAGCCGCAGACAATCCTTCGGGGGCGAGTACTTC. It specifies CSARDSRRQSFGGEYF.

With respect to this clonotype: It is likely a read error, because the conserved phenylalanine at the end of the CDR3 is missing. The rearrangement joins TRBV7-6 to TRBJ1-1; 8 bases fit TRBD1. The germline V gene encodes CDR1 SGHVS and CDR2 FNYEAQ. The CDR3 spans 15 residues. Trimming took 4 bases from V and 6 from J; bases not matched to a gene: 10. The CDR3 region has the DNA TGTGCCAGCAGCTCTAACGCAGGGGGCGCATCTGAAGCTTTCTTG. Its translation: CASSSNAGGASEAFL.

This clonotype was detected many times. V usage is TRBV5-1 and J usage is TRBJ2-1, with D tentatively TRBD2 (6 bases). The germline V and J ends were trimmed by 0 bases and 5 bases, with 15 bases remaining between them. Germline values: CDR1 SGHRS, CDR2 YFSETQ. The CDR3 consists of 16 residues. The CDR3 sequence is CASSLATIAVNNEQFF. The DNA of the CDR3 is TGCGCCAGCAGCTTGGCCACGATAGCGGTAAACAATGAGCAGTTCTTC.

This clonotype has ten or more counts. The chain employs TRBV3-1 and TRBJ2-3, with 7 bases aligning to TRBD2. CDR3 length equals 14 residues. From germline, CDR1 is LGHDT and CDR2 YNNKEL (reference sequence). V gave up 4 bases and J gave up 6 bases; unmatched junction bases: 7. The CDR3 is CASSRRTSSDTQYF. The CDR3 region has the DNA TGTGCCAGCAGCCGTCGGACTAGTTCGGATACGCAGTATTTT.

V usage is TRBV19 and J usage is TRBJ1-5; 7 bases agree with TRBD1. Losses at the gene ends were 3 bases for V and 4 bases for J; bases not matched to a gene: 3. CDR3 size: 14 residues. Germline-derived CDR1 and CDR2 are LNHDA and SQIVND (reference sequence). The CDR3 nucleotides are TGTGCCAGTAGTATTTCCAGGGGGAATCAGCCCCAGCATTTT. Translated, it gives CASSISRGNQPQHF.

This clonotype was counted ten times or more. This rearrangement joins TRBV29-1 to TRBJ1-1, with a weak D call TRBD1 (5 bases). V lost 2 bases and J lost 1, with 8 bases in between. Germline V CDR1 and CDR2: SQVTM, ANQGSEA. This CDR3 spans 13 amino acids. CDR3 in amino acids: CSVEPQGNTEAFF. CDR3 DNA: TGCAGCGTTGAACCCCAGGGGAACACTGAAGCTTTCTTT.

This clonotype was observed a handful of times. The rearrangement links TRBV29-1 to TRBJ1-2; D is unclear. This CDR3 has 10 residues. From germline, CDR1 is SQVTM and CDR2 ANQGSEA. V was pared by 5 bases and J by 8 bases, with 9 bases between. The CDR3 sequence: CSVTGEGYTF. The CDR3 DNA reads TGCAGCGTTACCGGAGAAGGCTACACCTTC.

This clonotype showed up many times. This chain links TRBV5-1 with TRBJ2-1; possibly TRBD1 for D (6 bases). The CDR3 is 14 amino acids. Trimming cost V 4 bases and J 5 bases, with 13 bases left between them. CDR1 and CDR2 (germline): SGHRS, YFSETQ. Here the CDR3 DNA reads TGCGCCAGCAGCATATTCAGGGACAACAATGAGCAGTTCTTC. This codes for CASSIFRDNNEQFF.

This clonotype appeared many times. The chain has TRBV12-3 or TRBV12-4 and TRBJ1-5; D perhaps matches TRBD1 (6 bases). The CDR3 spans 14 residues. Trimming removed 1 base at V and 6 bases at J, with 10 bases between. This chain's CDR3 is CASSLGKGVQPQHF. The CDR3, as DNA: TGTGCCAGCAGTTTAGGGAAGGGGGTTCAGCCCCAGCATTTT.

This clonotype was counted many times. The J gene is TRBJ1-1, the V gene TRBV15, with 7 nucleotides matching TRBD1. CDR1 LNHNV and CDR2 YYDKDF come from the germline V gene (reference sequence). The CDR3 is 15 residues long. After removal of 5 bases from V and 7 bases from J, the junction contained 13 bases not matched to a gene. CDR3 coding DNA: TGTGCCACCAGCGTAATAAGGGGGCGTCCGCTTGAAGCTTTCTTT. Its translation: CATSVIRGRPLEAFF.

This clonotype came up many times. This chain connects TRBV12-3 or TRBV12-4 to TRBJ1-2; D is ambiguous. With 8 bases removed from V and 13 bases from J, the gap between germline ends came to 17 bases. The CDR3 covers 11 residues. The CDR3 nucleotides are TGTGCCAGCTCCTGGGAAGGGCGCCCCACCTTC. Translating it yields CASSWEGRPTF.

As regards this clonotype: One end of the junction varies from germline; a read error may be responsible. The V gene is TRBV5-6, the J gene TRBJ2-1, with 14 bases matching TRBD2. CDR3 length: 18 amino acids. Germline V gene lookup returns CDR1 SGHDT and CDR2 YYEEEE. CDR3 nucleotide sequence: TGTGCCATCAGCCCCGGGACTAGCGGGAGAGTATCCTACAATGAGCAGTTCTTC. Amino acids: CAISPGTSGRVSYNEQFF.

In its sample, this clonotype was seen many times. V usage is TRBV27 and J usage is TRBJ2-3; 8 positions agree with TRBD1. J lost 4 bases, V lost 9 bases, and 12 bases had no gene match. The germline V gene has CDR1 MNHEY and CDR2 SMNVEV (reference sequence). This CDR3 region has 15 residues. CDR3 protein: CASMTGVKVADTQYF. The CDR3 bases are TGTGCCAGTATGACAGGGGTGAAAGTAGCAGATACGCAGTATTTT.

This chain joins TRBV30 and TRBJ1-5; no clear D. The CDR3 is made up of 16 amino acids. Germline V gene lookup returns CDR1 GTSNPN and CDR2 SVGIG (reference sequence). The V end was cut by 2 bases, the J end by 0 bases, with 14 bases between. DNA of the CDR3: TGTGCCTGGAGTCCCGCCCTGCTATATAGCAATCAGCCCCAGCATTTT. Translated: CAWSPALLYSNQPQHF.

This clonotype came up many times. The V call is TRBV10-3, the J call TRBJ1-2; D uncertain. Germline V gives CDR1 ENHRY, CDR2 SYGVKD. This CDR3 is 14 amino acids long. The germline V and J ends were trimmed by 3 bases and 7 bases, with 15 bases remaining between them. Here the CDR3 DNA reads TGTGCCATCAGTGAAGCAGCGGGGATCGGTGGCTACACCTTC. This encodes CAISEAAGIGGYTF.